The 23 T cell receptor beta chains given below trace back to one sample, sequenced in a study of beta chain features in type 1 diabetes. Study-level findings and limits: Shorter TCRB CDR3s, moderately but significantly so, marked every one of the four CD4+ subsets in Type 1 diabetes patients.

The entirety of the isolated RNA underwent reverse transcription, so expressed TCRB transcripts were sequenced. The table came from immunoSEQ multiplex PCR; TCRdb's copy has only in-frame clones and leaves some out. The sample records 65,000 to 85,000 clones, approximately 47% being singletons. For these receptors, no antigen is known. The sequencing sample was made of central memory CD4+ T cells from blood. These TCRs come from a man under 40 with type 1 diabetes.

V usage is TRBV2 and J usage is TRBJ1-4; 11 bases agree with TRBD1. V dropped 5 bases and J dropped 8; count of bases not matched to a gene: 4. The CDR3 covers 14 residues. CDR1 SNHLY and CDR2 FYNNEI come from the germline V gene. CDR3 in amino acids: CASSRTGGEEKLFF. As DNA, the CDR3 is TGTGCCAGCAGTAGGACAGGGGGCGAGGAAAAACTGTTTTTT. The full variable domain, in which reference TRBV2 and TRBJ1-4 provide the parts outside the CDR3, is EPEVTQTPSHQVTQMGQEVILRCVPISNHLYFYWYRQILGQKVEFLVSFYNNEISEKSEIFDDQFSVERPDGSNFTLKIRSTKLEDSAMYFCASSRTGGEEKLFFGSGTQLSVL.

V usage is TRBV4-1 and J usage is TRBJ1-2, with D uncertain. CDR3 length equals 14 residues. The germline gives CDR1 MGHRA, CDR2 YSYEKL. Trimming removed 0 bases from V and 6 bases from J, with 11 bases in between. The CDR3 is CASSQDRGRDGYTF. The CDR3 bases are TGCGCCAGCAGCCAAGATCGCGGGCGGGATGGCTACACCTTC.

The chain is built from TRBV5-1 and TRBJ2-7; D might be TRBD2 (6 bases). This CDR3 contains 15 residues. Trimming shortened V by 1 base and J by 3 bases, and 14 bases separated the two germline ends. Per germline, CDR1 SGHRS and CDR2 YFSETQ. CDR3: CASSLSGETRYEQYF. CDR3 DNA sequence: TGCGCCAGCAGCTTGTCGGGGGAGACCCGCTACGAGCAGTACTTC.

This clone was seen more than once but under ten times. The rearrangement uses TRBV25-1 and TRBJ2-7; D unclear. Germline-derived CDR1 and CDR2 are MGHDK and SYGVNS. The CDR3 is 14 residues long. V lost 4 bases to trimming and J lost 2 bases, with 12 bases between them. This CDR3 is CASSGALTPYEQYF. The CDR3 region has the DNA TGTGCCAGCAGTGGGGCACTTACCCCCTACGAGCAGTACTTC.

This chain joins TRBV5-6 and TRBJ2-2, with 7 bases matching TRBD2. The CDR3 contains 15 residues. Germline V gene lookup returns CDR1 SGHDT and CDR2 YYEEEE. With 0 bases clipped from V and 7 bases from J, the junction kept 6 bases outside the gene matches. CDR3 coding DNA: TGTGCCAGCAGCTTGGGAAGAGGGAGGGTCGGGGAGCTGTTTTTT. Translated: CASSLGRGRVGELFF.

The chain joins TRBV19 to TRBJ2-1; D remains ambiguous. Germline CDR1 and CDR2: LNHDA and SQIVND (reference sequence). Trimming took off 3 bases at V and 7 bases at J, with 16 bases between the two ends. The CDR3 contains 15 residues. CDR3 in DNA: TGTGCCAGTAGTATTATGTTAGAACCCGCGAATGAGCAGTTCTTC. Translated, it gives CASSIMLEPANEQFF.

This chain links TRBV11-3 with TRBJ1-2; possible D gene TRBD1, 5 bases. The V and J ends lost 1 base and 3 bases respectively, with 15 bases between them. The CDR3 covers 16 residues. CDR1 is SGHNT and CDR2 is YENEEA in the germline V gene. In DNA, the CDR3 is TGTGCCAGCAGCTTAGGGGTCGGGGGGAACGACTATGGCTACACCTTC. As protein: CASSLGVGGNDYGYTF.

In DNA form, the CDR3 reads TGTGCCAGCAGCTTACCCCCCACCTACGAGCAGTACTTC. The encoded protein is CASSLPPTYEQYF. This chain connects TRBV7-9 to TRBJ2-7; no clear D gene. The CDR3 is 13 amino acids. The germline gives CDR1 SEHNR, CDR2 FQNEAQ (reference sequence). V lost 2 bases and J lost 2, with 7 bases in between.

Only a few counts were recorded for this clone. The V and J genes are TRBV5-1 and TRBJ2-7; 7 bases match TRBD1. J lost 4 bases, V lost 3 bases, and 7 bases had no gene match. Per the germline V gene, CDR1 is SGHRS and CDR2 is YFSETQ. The CDR3 extends over 14 amino acids. CDR3 DNA: TGCGCCAGCAGCTCTACCGGGACAGCATACGAGCAGTACTTC. Its protein product is CASSSTGTAYEQYF. The full variable domain, in which reference TRBV5-1 and TRBJ2-7 provide the parts outside the CDR3, is KAGVTQTPRYLIKTRGQQVTLSCSPISGHRSVSWYQQTPGQGLQFLFEYFSETQRNKGNFPGRFSGRQFSNSRSEMNVSTLELGDSALYLCASSSTGTAYEQYFGPGTRLTVT.

The rearrangement uses TRBV5-1 and TRBJ1-2; D not resolved. Per germline, CDR1 SGHRS and CDR2 YFSETQ. The germline V and J ends were trimmed by 0 bases and 13 bases, with 19 bases remaining between them. The CDR3 has 14 residues. The CDR3 is CASSLGQGTRGRTF. CDR3 sequence (DNA): TGCGCCAGCAGCTTGGGACAAGGCACACGTGGCCGCACCTTC. The full variable domain, with the rest looked up from reference TRBV5-1 and TRBJ1-2, is KAGVTQTPRYLIKTRGQQVTLSCSPISGHRSVSWYQQTPGQGLQFLFEYFSETQRNKGNFPGRFSGRQFSNSRSEMNVSTLELGDSALYLCASSLGQGTRGRTFGSGTRLTVV.

V and J are TRBV11-3 and TRBJ2-4; D not certain. V was clipped by 1 base and J by 8 bases, with 15 bases between them. CDR1 is SGHNT, CDR2 YENEEA, per germline. The CDR3 has 15 residues. The CDR3 is CASSLGQNYEDIQYF. In nucleotides, the CDR3 is TGTGCCAGCAGCTTAGGGCAGAACTACGAGGACATTCAGTACTTC.

The chain is built from TRBV7-8 and TRBJ1-1; D is unresolved. Trimming cost V 0 bases and J 1 base, with 9 bases left between them. The CDR3 loop spans 15 amino acids. Germline V gene data show CDR1 as SGHVS and CDR2 as FQNEAQ. The CDR3 protein is CASSLAQQKNTEAFF. CDR3 DNA sequence: TGTGCCAGCAGCTTAGCGCAACAGAAGAACACTGAAGCTTTCTTT.

The chain has TRBV5-1 and TRBJ1-1; D may be TRBD1 (5 bases). The ends were cut back, 0 bases at V and 7 bases at J, with 7 bases in the middle. The CDR3 runs 12 residues. In germline, CDR1 is SGHRS, CDR2 YFSETQ. DNA of the CDR3: TGCGCCAGCAGCTTGGAAGGGGATGAAGCTTTCTTT. Translated, it gives CASSLEGDEAFF.

The chain couples TRBV9 to TRBJ2-7; 7 bases line up with TRBD1. The trim removed 2 bases at V and 2 bases at J, leaving 7 bases unmatched. Germline CDR1 and CDR2: SGDLS and YYNGEE. CDR3 length: 15 residues. The DNA of the CDR3 is TGTGCCAGCAGCGTTCGACAGGGCAGTCCCTACGAGCAGTACTTC. Amino acid sequence: CASSVRQGSPYEQYF.

A few counts support this clone. This rearrangement joins TRBV2 to TRBJ2-1; a weak D match, TRBD2 (5 bases). Trimming removed 4 bases from V and 0 bases from J, with 10 bases in between. The germline CDR1 and CDR2 sequences are SNHLY and FYNNEI. CDR3 length: 15 amino acids. CDR3 coding DNA: TGTGCCAGCAGTGTGCGGACTTCCTCCTACAATGAGCAGTTCTTC. It codes for CASSVRTSSYNEQFF.

In the case of this clone: Other nucleotide sequences in the sample specify the same CDR3. V usage is TRBV6-5 and J usage is TRBJ1-1, with D uncertain. This CDR3 has 14 residues. Germline V gene data show CDR1 as MNHEY and CDR2 as SVGAGI. V lost 0 bases and J 1 base, leaving 6 bases between the germline ends. This CDR3 is CASSYSTGNTEAFF. CDR3 DNA sequence: TGTGCCAGCAGTTACTCGACTGGGAACACTGAAGCTTTCTTT.

This clone counts as medium-sized. The chain joins TRBV5-6 to TRBJ2-1; D perhaps matches TRBD2 (6 bases). Trimming shortened V by 4 bases and J by 7 bases, and 18 bases separated the two germline ends. CDR1 and CDR2 (germline): SGHDT, YYEEEE. This CDR3 is built from 15 residues. CDR3 in amino acids: CASSLNWRAENEQFF. DNA for the CDR3: TGTGCCAGCAGCCTCAACTGGAGGGCGGAAAATGAGCAGTTCTTC.

The chain has TRBV5-1 and TRBJ2-1; 8 bases are shared with TRBD2. V was pared by 4 bases and J by 4 bases, with 7 bases of the junction left unmatched. Germline V gene sequence: CDR1 SGHRS, CDR2 YFSETQ. The CDR3 runs 15 residues. The CDR3 spells CASSPRTSSYNEQFF. DNA of the CDR3: TGCGCCAGCAGCCCTAGGACTAGCTCTTACAATGAGCAGTTCTTC.

V usage is TRBV11-2 and J usage is TRBJ2-1, with D perhaps TRBD2 (7 bases). The CDR3 runs to 19 residues. V shed 0 bases and J shed 0 bases, with 18 bases lying between them. Germline CDR1 is SGHAT and CDR2 is FQNNGV. The CDR3 region has the DNA TGTGCCAGCAGCTTAGACGGGGGGCCCGTCGTTAGCTCCTACAATGAGCAGTTCTTC. Amino acid sequence: CASSLDGGPVVSSYNEQFF. The whole variable domain, filled in from reference TRBV11-2 and TRBJ2-1, reads EAGVAQSPRYKIIEKRQSVAFWCNPISGHATLYWYQQILGQGPKLLIQFQNNGVVDDSQLPKDRFSAERLKGVDSTLKIQPAKLEDSAVYLCASSLDGGPVVSSYNEQFFGPGTRLTVL.

This clone was observed a single time. In DNA form, the CDR3 reads TGTGCCAGCAGCGCGGGCTTCGGCACTGAAGCTTTCTTT. This gives the protein CASSAGFGTEAFF. The chain has TRBV5-8 and TRBJ1-1, with no clear D. CDR1 is SGHTS and CDR2 is YDEGEE in the germline V gene. V dropped 4 bases and J dropped 4 bases, with 11 bases sitting between them. The CDR3 runs to 13 residues.

The rearrangement joins TRBV5-4 to TRBJ2-7, with D unresolved. The germline V gene encodes CDR1 SGHNT and CDR2 YYREEE (reference sequence). Trimming cost V 5 bases and J 4 bases, with 10 bases left between them. This CDR3 is built from 12 residues. CDR3 DNA sequence: TGTGCCAGCAGTCGCGACGGGTACGAGCAGTACTTC. As protein: CASSRDGYEQYF.

DNA of the CDR3: TGTGCCAGCAGTTTACCGGGCTACGAGCAGTACTTC. It is translated as CASSLPGYEQYF. The V call is TRBV27, the J call TRBJ2-7; no reliable D call. Between the trimmed V and J ends, which lost 2 bases and 3 bases, there was a span of 5 bases. Germline V gives CDR1 MNHEY, CDR2 SMNVEV (reference sequence). CDR3 length equals 12 residues.

The chain carries TRBV6-1 and TRBJ1-4, with TRBD1 as a possible D gene (5 bases). V was pared by 7 bases and J by 4 bases, with 16 bases between. The CDR3 is made up of 15 amino acids. The germline CDR1 and CDR2 sequences are MNHNS and SASEGT. The CDR3 DNA follows: TGTGCCAGCACCCAAATGGGGCAGCGTAATGAAAAACTGTTTTTT. Its translation is CASTQMGQRNEKLFF.